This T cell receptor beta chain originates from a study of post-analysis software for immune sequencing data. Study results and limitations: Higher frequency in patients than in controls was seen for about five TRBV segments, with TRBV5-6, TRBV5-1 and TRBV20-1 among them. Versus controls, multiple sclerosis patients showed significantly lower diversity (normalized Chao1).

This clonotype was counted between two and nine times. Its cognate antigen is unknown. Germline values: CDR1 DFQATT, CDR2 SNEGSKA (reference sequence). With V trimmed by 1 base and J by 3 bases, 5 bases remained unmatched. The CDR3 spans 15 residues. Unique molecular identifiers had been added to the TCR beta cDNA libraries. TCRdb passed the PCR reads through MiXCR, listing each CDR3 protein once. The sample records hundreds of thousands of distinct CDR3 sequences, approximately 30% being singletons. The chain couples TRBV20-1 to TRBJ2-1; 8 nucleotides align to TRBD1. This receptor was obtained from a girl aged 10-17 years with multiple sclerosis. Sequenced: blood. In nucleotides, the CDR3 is TGCAGTGCTAGAGCGCTAGGGACAGGCTACAATGAGCAGTTCTTC. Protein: CSARALGTGYNEQFF.